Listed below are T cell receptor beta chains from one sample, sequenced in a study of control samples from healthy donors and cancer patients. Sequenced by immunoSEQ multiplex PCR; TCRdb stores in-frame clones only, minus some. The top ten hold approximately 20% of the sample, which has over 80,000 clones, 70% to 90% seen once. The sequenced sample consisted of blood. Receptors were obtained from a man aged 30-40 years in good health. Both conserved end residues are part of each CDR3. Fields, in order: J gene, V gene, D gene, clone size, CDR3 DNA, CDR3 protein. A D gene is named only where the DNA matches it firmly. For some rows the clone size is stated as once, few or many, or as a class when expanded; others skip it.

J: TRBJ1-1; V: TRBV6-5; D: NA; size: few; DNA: TGTGCCAGCAGTTATGACCCATTCAGCACTGAAGCTTTCTTT; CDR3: CASSYDPFSTEAFF
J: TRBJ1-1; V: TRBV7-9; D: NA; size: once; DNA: TGTGCCAGCAGCTTGAGGGAGAAGACTGAAGCTTTCTTT; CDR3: CASSLREKTEAFF
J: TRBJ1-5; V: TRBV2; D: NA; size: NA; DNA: TGTGCCAGCAGGGCACAGGACAGTAATCAGCCCCAGCATTTT; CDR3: CASRAQDSNQPQHF
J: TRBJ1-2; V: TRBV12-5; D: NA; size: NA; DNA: TGTGCTAGCGGGTTAGAACATGGGTATGGCTACACCTTC; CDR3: CASGLEHGYGYTF
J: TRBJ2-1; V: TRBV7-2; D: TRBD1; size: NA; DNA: TGTGCCAGCAGCACCGGGACAGGTGGGGCCAATGAGCAGTTCTTC; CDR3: CASSTGTGGANEQFF
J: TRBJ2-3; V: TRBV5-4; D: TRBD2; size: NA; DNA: TGTGCCAGCAGCTTGGCCCCTAGCGGGGGGGCCGGGGCAGATACGCAGTATTTT; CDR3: CASSLAPSGGAGADTQYF
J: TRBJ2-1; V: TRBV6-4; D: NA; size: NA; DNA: TGTGCCAGCAGTGTTCGTTCGGATTACAATGAGCAGTTCTTC; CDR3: CASSVRSDYNEQFF
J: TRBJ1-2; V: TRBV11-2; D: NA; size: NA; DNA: TGTGCCAGCAGCTTAAAGGGGGGAAATGGCTACACCTTC; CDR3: CASSLKGGNGYTF
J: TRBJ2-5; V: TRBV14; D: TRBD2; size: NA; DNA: TGTGCCAGCAGTCCTACTGCTTTAGCGGGTCAAGAGACCCAGTACTTC; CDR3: CASSPTALAGQETQYF
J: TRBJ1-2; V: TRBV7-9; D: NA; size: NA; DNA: TGTGCCAGCAGCTCATCGGGGACTCTCTATGGCTACACCTTC; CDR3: CASSSSGTLYGYTF
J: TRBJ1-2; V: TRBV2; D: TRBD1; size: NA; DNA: TGTGCCAGCAAAGGGACAGGCTATGGCTACACCTTC; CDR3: CASKGTGYGYTF
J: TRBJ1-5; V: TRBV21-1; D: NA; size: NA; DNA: TGTGCCAGCAGCAAAGTCCGGCTTGGGGTTCAGCCCCAGCATTTT; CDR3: CASSKVRLGVQPQHF
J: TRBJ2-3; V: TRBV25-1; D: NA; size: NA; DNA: TGTGCCCCTCTGCGGGTAGGACCCATCTGCGATAACACAGATACGCAGTATTTT; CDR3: CAPLRVGPICDNTDTQYF
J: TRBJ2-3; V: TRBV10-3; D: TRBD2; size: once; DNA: TGTGCCATCAGGGGCCAGCGGGGGGGAGACACAGATACGCAGTATTTT; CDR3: CAIRGQRGGDTDTQYF
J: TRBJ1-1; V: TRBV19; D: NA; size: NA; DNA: TGTGCCAGTAGTATGAAGTGGAACACTGAAGCTTTCTTT; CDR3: CASSMKWNTEAFF
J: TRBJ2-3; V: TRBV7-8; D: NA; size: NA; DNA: TGTGCCAGCGTGGCGTCTAGCACAGATACGCAGTATTTT; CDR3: CASVASSTDTQYF
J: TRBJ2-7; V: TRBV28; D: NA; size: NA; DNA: TGTGCCAGCAGTTCTCTCAATTCGGGCAGCTCCTACGAGCAGTACTTC; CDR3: CASSSLNSGSSYEQYF
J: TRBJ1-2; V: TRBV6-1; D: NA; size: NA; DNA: TGTGCCAGCAGTGAAGCGCTTGTGGGGGGCTACACCTTC; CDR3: CASSEALVGGYTF
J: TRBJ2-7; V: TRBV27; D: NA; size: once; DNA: TGTGCCAGCAGTTTATCGCTGGTCTACGAGCAGTACTTC; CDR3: CASSLSLVYEQYF
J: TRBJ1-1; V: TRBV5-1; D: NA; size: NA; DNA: TGCGCCAGCAGCTTGTTCGGGGCTATGAACACTGAAGCTTTCTTT; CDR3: CASSLFGAMNTEAFF
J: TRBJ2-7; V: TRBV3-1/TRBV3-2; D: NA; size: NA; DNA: TGTGCCAGCAGCCAAGAGGAGGGCGAGCAGTACTTC; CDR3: CASSQEEGEQYF
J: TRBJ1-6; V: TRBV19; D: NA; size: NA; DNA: TGTGCCAGTAGTGTTAGTGGCTCCTATAATTCACCCCTCCACTTT; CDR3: CASSVSGSYNSPLHF
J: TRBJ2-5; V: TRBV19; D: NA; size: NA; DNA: TGTGCCAGTAGTAGACCCGGACGGGAGACCCAGTACTTC; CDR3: CASSRPGRETQYF
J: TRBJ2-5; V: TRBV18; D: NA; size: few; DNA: TGTGCCAGCTCACCGGACCTGTACCAAGAGACCCAGTACTTC; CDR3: CASSPDLYQETQYF
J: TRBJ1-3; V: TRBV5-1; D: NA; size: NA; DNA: TGCGCCAGCAGCTTGAACCCCCCTGGAAACACCATATATTTT; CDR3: CASSLNPPGNTIYF
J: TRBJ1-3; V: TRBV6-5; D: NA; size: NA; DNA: TGTGCCAGCAGTTACTCGCGGGGATTTGGAAACACCATATATTTT; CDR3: CASSYSRGFGNTIYF
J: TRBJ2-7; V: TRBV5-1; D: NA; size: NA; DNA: TGCGCCAGCAGCGGCGGGACAAAATACGAGCAGTACTTC; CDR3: CASSGGTKYEQYF
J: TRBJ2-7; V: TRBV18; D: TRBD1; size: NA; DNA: TGTGCCAGCTCACACCTGGCTGACAGGGGAAGAGAGCAGTACTTC; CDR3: CASSHLADRGREQYF
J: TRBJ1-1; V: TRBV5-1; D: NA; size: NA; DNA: TGCGCCAGCAGCTTGGCGGCAGGGAGTAGGAACACTGAAGCTTTCTTT; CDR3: CASSLAAGSRNTEAFF
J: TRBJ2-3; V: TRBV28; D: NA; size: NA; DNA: TGTGCCAGCAGTTTTGTTTACCCAGATACGCAGTATTTT; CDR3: CASSFVYPDTQYF
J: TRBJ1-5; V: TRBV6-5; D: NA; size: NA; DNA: TGTGCCAGCAGTAGGGGTGGGGATCAGCCCCAGCATTTT; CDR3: CASSRGGDQPQHF
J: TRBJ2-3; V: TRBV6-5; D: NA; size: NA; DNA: TGTGCCAGCAGCCTGATGACAGGTTCAGATACGCAGTATTTT; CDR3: CASSLMTGSDTQYF
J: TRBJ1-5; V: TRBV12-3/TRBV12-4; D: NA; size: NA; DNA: TGTGCCAGCAGTTTGTCAGTTCGACAGCCCCAGCATTTT; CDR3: CASSLSVRQPQHF
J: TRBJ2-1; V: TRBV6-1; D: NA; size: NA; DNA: TGTGCCAGCAGTGAAGGGCCAGGGAGATACAATGAGCAGTTCTTC; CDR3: CASSEGPGRYNEQFF
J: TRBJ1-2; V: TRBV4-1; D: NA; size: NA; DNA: TGCGCCAGCAGCCAAGACGGACAGACCAACTATGGCTACACCTTC; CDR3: CASSQDGQTNYGYTF
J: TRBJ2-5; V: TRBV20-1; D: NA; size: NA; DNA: TGCAGTGCTAATTACCAAGAGACCCAGTACTTC; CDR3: CSANYQETQYF
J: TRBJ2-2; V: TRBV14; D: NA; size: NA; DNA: TGTGCCAGCAGCCGGGACTCCGGATTTCGGGAGCTGTTTTTT; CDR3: CASSRDSGFRELFF
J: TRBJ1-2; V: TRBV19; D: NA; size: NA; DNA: TGTGCCAGTAGTATTGCAGGGTCCAACTATGGCTACACCTTC; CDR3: CASSIAGSNYGYTF
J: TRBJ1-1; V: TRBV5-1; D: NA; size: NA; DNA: TGCGCCAGCAGCTTGACGGAGATCGGTGAAGCTTTCTTT; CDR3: CASSLTEIGEAFF
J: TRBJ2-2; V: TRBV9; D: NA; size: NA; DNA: TGTGCCAGCAGCGTTTCAGGGGCGAGGAGTTACACCGGGGAGCTGTTTTTT; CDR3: CASSVSGARSYTGELFF
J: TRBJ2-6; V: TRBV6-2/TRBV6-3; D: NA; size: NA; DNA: TGTGCCAGCAGTGGGGCTCACGGCGACTCTGGGGCCAACGTCCTGACTTTC; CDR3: CASSGAHGDSGANVLTF
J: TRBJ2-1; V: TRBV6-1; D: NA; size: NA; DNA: TGTGCCAGCAGTGAAACGAGGTTCGGTGAGCAGTTCTTC; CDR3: CASSETRFGEQFF
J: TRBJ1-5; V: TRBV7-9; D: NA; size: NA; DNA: TGTGCCAGCAGCATGACCCTGGGTGATAGCAATCAGCCCCAGCATTTT; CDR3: CASSMTLGDSNQPQHF
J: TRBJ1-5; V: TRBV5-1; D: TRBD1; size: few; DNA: TGCGCCAGCAGCCGTACACCAGGGGGTAATCAGCCCCAGCATTTT; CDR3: CASSRTPGGNQPQHF
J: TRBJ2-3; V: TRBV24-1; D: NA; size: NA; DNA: TGTGCCACCAGTGACCCCCGGCCGGGCCCTACCACAGATACGCAGTATTTT; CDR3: CATSDPRPGPTTDTQYF
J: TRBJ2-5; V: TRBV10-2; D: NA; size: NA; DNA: TGCGCCAGCAGTGTGAGTGAGACCCAGTACTTC; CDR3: CASSVSETQYF
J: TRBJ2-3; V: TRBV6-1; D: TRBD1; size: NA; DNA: TGTGCCAGCAGTGAAATTTCACAGGGGGCAGATACGCAGTATTTT; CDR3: CASSEISQGADTQYF
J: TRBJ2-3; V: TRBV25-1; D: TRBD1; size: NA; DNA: TGTGCCAGCACCGACAGGGGGGTCGGAGATACGCAGTATTTT; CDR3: CASTDRGVGDTQYF
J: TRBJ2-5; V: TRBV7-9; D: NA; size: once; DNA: TGTGCCAGCAGCTCCAGGGTATCCCAAGAGACCCAGTACTTC; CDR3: CASSSRVSQETQYF
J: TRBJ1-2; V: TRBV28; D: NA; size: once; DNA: TGTGCCAGCAGCCCCCTTGACAGGATCTATCATGGCTACACCTTC; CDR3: CASSPLDRIYHGYTF
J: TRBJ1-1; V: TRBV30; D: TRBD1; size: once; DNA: TGTGCCTGGACTCTGACAGGGCCTATGAACACTGAAGCTTTCTTT; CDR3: CAWTLTGPMNTEAFF
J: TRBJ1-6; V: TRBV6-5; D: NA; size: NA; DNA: TGTGCCAGCGCCCGAAGCTCCTATAATTCACCCCTCCACTTT; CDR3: CASARSSYNSPLHF
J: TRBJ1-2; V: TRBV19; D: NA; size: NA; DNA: TGTGCCAGTAGTATGGCAGGAGAGGGTGGCTACACCTTC; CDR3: CASSMAGEGGYTF
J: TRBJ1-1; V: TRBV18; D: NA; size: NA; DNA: TGTGCCAGCTCACGGGACGGGTTCGGGACTGAAGCTTTCTTT; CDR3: CASSRDGFGTEAFF
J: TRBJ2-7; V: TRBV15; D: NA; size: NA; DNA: TGTGCCACCAGCAGGACAGACGCTTTGGGCGAGCAGTACTTC; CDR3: CATSRTDALGEQYF
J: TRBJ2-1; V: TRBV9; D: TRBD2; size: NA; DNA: TGTGCCAGCAGCGTAGCGGGGACTAGCGGGGCGACAGAGCAGTTCTTC; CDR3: CASSVAGTSGATEQFF
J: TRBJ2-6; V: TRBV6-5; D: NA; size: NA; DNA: TGTGCCAGCCTCCGGGGGCCCTCTGGGGCCAACGTCCTGACTTTC; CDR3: CASLRGPSGANVLTF